This TCR beta chain derives from a study of spatial heterogeneity in lung cancer. On the study more broadly: In the raw reads, each unique TCR and UMI combination was present more than ten times on average.

This clonotype was counted at least ten times. The library was designed around alpha chains, so this beta chain is a stray read whose abundance carries little weight. The germline V gene has CDR1 MNHEY and CDR2 SVGAGI. V was cut by 8 bases and J by 2 bases, with 13 bases left in between. CDR3 length: 14 residues. Time point of the sample: sample taken at primary tumor resection. Whole RNA, isolated from tumor, nontumor lung or frozen PBMC, was sequenced without prior sorting. The cohort: some 70 early-stage, untreated non-small cell lung cancer patients. A single record per CDR3 protein comes from TCRdb applying MiXCR to the 5' RACE reads. The repertoire holds about 13,000 distinct CDR3 sequences, with 5.2% as singletons.

This receptor was obtained from a human donor with early-stage non-small cell lung cancer. V is TRBV6-5 and J is TRBJ1-3; D ambiguous. Sequenced here: lung tumor tissue, sampled at surgery. The CDR3 DNA reads as TGTGCCAGCGCCCGGGCAAGGGCTGGAAACACCATATATTTT. Its protein is CASARARAGNTIYF.